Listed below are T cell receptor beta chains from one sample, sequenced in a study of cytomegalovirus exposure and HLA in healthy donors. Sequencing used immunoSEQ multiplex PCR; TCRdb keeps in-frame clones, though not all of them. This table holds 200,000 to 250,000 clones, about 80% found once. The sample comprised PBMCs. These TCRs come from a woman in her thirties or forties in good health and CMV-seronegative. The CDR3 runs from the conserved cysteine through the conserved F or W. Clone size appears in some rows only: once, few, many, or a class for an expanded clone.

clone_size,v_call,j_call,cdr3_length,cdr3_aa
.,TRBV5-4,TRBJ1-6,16,CASSWGGNSYNSPLHF
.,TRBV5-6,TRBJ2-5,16,CASSLTLMGGKETQYF
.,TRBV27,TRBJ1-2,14,CASTQGAHGYGYTF
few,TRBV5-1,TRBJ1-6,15,CASSLGGQLNSPLHF
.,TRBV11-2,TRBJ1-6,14,CASSLFRGGSPLHF
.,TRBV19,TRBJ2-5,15,CASSIGRGSVETQYF
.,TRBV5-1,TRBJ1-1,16,CASSLEAGAVNTEAFF
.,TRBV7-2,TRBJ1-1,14,CASSSTRINTEAFF
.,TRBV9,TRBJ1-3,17,CASSVGVGGSSGNTIYF
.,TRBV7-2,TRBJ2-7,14,CASSLNQGPGEQYF
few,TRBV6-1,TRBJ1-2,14,CASSERDRVGGYTF
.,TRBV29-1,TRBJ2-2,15,CSVEDPRGNTGELFF
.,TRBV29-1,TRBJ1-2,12,CSVDNLNYGYTF
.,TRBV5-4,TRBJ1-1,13,CASSLIGNTEAFF
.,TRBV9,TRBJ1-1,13,CASSVGDYTEAFF
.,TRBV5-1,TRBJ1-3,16,CASSLKATASGNTIYF
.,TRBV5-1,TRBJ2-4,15,CASSLQQGGHNIQYF
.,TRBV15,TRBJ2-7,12,CATSYAGGREYF
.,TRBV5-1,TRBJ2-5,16,CASSLVGSGGQETQYF
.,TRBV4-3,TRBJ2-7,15,CASSQAGYPDYEQYF
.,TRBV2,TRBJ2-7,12,CASRGTGLEQYF
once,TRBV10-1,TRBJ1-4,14,CASSAPGEEEKLFF
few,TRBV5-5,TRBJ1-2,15,CASSLRTSANYGYTF
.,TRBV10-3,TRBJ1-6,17,CAISRTGPDSYNSPLHF
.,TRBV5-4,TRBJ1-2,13,CASSLERVWGYTF
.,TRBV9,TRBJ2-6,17,CASSVRDRGAGANVLTF
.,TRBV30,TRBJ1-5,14,CAWSGTGRNQPQHF
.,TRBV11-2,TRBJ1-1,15,CASSFQTGGRTEAFF
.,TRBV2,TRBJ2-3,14,CASSGATRADTQYF
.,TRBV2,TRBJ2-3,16,CASSVPAGGGADTQYF
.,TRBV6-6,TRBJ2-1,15,CASRVGLADYNEQFF
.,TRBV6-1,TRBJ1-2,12,CASSEYLRGYTF
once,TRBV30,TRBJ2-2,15,CAWRVRGLWTGELFF
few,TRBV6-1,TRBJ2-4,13,CAIRHLAKNIQYF
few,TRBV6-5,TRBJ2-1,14,CASSYGTGFSEQFF
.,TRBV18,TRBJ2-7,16,CASSLTFAGGSYEQYF
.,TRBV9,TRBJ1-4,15,CASSKRTGGEEKLFF
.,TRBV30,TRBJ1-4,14,CAWSKTGGDEKLFF
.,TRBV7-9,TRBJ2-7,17,CASSLRTALPVGYEQYF
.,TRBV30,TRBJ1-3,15,CAWSPWALPGNTIYF
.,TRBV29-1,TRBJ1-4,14,CSVVIGQSGEKLFF
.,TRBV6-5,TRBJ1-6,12,CATGQARSPLHF
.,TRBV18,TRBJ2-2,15,CASSPITGSTGELFF
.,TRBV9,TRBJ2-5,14,CASSVDRVEETQYF
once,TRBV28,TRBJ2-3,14,CASSLSPGGDTQYF
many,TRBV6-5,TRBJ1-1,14,CASSVSRGSTEAFF
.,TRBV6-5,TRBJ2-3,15,CASSYSPSGEGTQYF
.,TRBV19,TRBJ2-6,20,CASSIWRRSRGIEGANVLTF
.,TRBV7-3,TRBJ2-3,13,CASSSTATDTQYF